The clone carrying this T cell receptor beta chain was recorded only once. Its matching antigen is unknown. Only in-frame clones appear in the TCRdb table, and some are missing; sequencing was by immunoSEQ multiplex PCR. The profile covers around 99,000 clones, with nearly 90% appearing a single time and approximately 15% taken by the ten largest. This CDR3 spans 14 amino acids. The V gene lost 0 bases and the J gene lost 4 bases, with 9 bases spanning the gap. Germline V CDR1 and CDR2: SGHKS, YYEKEE (reference sequence). These data belong to a study of T cell responses to AZD1222 COVID-19 vaccine. Study overall: Second-dose groups at about 4 or about 12 weeks were pooled.

The study's findings and limits: Unmutated regions of variants are reportedly targeted by nearly half of spike-specific TCRs. Spike was spanned by vaccine-associated CD4 TCRs, with dominance at 160-218 and 743-854. The study sampled repertoires only after the peak T cell response.

The sample was peripheral blood, taken on day 0 of AZD1222 vaccination. The clonotype originates from an adult in good health. The gene calls are TRBV5-5 and TRBJ2-3; unclear D gene. The CDR3, as DNA: TGTGCCAGCAGCTTGGGGGGTGTGGCAGATACGCAGTATTTT. Translated, it gives CASSLGGVADTQYF.